This T cell receptor (beta chain) was obtained from a study of cytomegalovirus exposure and HLA in healthy donors. About this clone itself: What it recognizes is unknown.

Trimming removed 5 bases at V and 0 bases at J, with 22 bases between. Germline lookup yields CDR1 SGHNT and CDR2 YENEEA. This CDR3 contains 18 residues. The PCR had 60 Vbeta and 13 Jbeta primers. Measured with immunoSEQ multiplex PCR; TCRdb has only the in-frame clones, and not every one. The sample includes about 110,000 clones, 65% to 85% seen only once; the top ten take approximately 5%. General study results and limits: DRB1 showed the most TCR associations and HLA-C the fewest in a later analysis, as rates varied by HLA locus. According to the study, 180 or so TCR beta chains were cytomegalovirus-associated. The analysis excluded some indistinguishable V segments, including TRBV6-2 and TRBV6-3.

This receptor was identified in a woman in her twenties or thirties in good health and CMV-seropositive. V and J are TRBV11-3 and TRBJ1-1, with TRBD1 as a possible D gene (5 bases). Sequencing was carried out using PBMCs. The CDR3 region has the DNA TGTGCCAGCAGCACTCCTCTCGCCAGGGTCGGAATGAACACTGAAGCTTTCTTT. It translates to CASSTPLARVGMNTEAFF.